The 20 T cell receptor beta chains below were found in one sample sequenced in a study of blood T cells in healthy people across ages. Combining a sample-barcoded 5' primer with a J-beta primer mix, a second PCR ran for roughly 6 to 11 cycles. TCRdb called the 5' RACE reads again in MiXCR, with one record for every CDR3 protein. The data show 1.5 million to 2 million distinct CDR3 sequences, with roughly two fifths seen just once and 23% held by the top ten. Sequencing was carried out using blood. These receptor sequences come from a human donor in good health.

This chain joins TRBV29-1 and TRBJ2-5; TRBD2 matches 8 bases. CDR1 is SQVTM and CDR2 is ANQGSEA in the germline V gene. This CDR3 spans 10 amino acids. The trim removed 6 bases at V and 11 bases at J, leaving 5 bases unmatched. The CDR3 protein is CSVPGGEQYF. The CDR3 DNA reads TGCAGCGTCCCGGGGGGGGAGCAGTACTTC.

V usage is TRBV30 and J usage is TRBJ1-5; D not resolved. This CDR3 has 17 residues. Per the germline V gene, CDR1 is GTSNPN and CDR2 is SVGIG (reference sequence). Trimming cost V 3 bases and J 0 bases, with 18 bases left between them. CDR3 residues: CAWSRERTDYSNQPQHF. CDR3 nucleotides: TGTGCCTGGAGCCGGGAGAGGACGGACTATAGCAATCAGCCCCAGCATTTT.

This clonotype was seen a few times. At one of its ends the junction is not consistent with the germline gene, which may arise from a read error. The V gene is TRBV5-5, the J gene TRBJ2-7; a weak D match, TRBD1 (5 bases). Per the germline V gene, CDR1 is SGHKS and CDR2 is YYEKEE (reference sequence). This CDR3 region has 14 residues. The CDR3 protein is CASSLGQMRYEQYF. Written as DNA, the CDR3 is TGTGCCAGCAGTTTGGGGCAGATGAGATACGAGCAGTACTTC. Full variable domain (missing parts from reference TRBV5-5 and TRBJ2-7): DAGVTQSPTHLIKTRGQQVTLRCSPISGHKSVSWYQQVLGQGPQFIFQYYEKEERGRGNFPDRFSARQFPNYSSELNVNALLLGDSALYLCASSLGQMRYEQYFGPGTRLTVT.

The chain carries TRBV12-3 or TRBV12-4 and TRBJ1-1, with D possibly matching TRBD1 (5 bases). V was clipped by 3 bases and J by 1 base, with 18 bases between them. The CDR3 is 17 residues long. The CDR3 is CASSFWGRGMRNTEAFF. The CDR3 nucleotides read TGTGCCAGCAGTTTTTGGGGACGGGGTATGCGGAACACTGAAGCTTTCTTT.

The CDR3 loop is CAISERGQGAREQYF. The CDR3 DNA follows: TGTGCCATCAGTGAGCGGGGACAGGGGGCTCGGGAGCAGTACTTC. This chain joins TRBV10-3 and TRBJ2-7; 12 nucleotides align to TRBD1. CDR3 length equals 15 residues. The ends lost 2 bases at V and 7 bases at J; junction bases unmatched: 6. CDR1 and CDR2 from the germline V gene are ENHRY and SYGVKD.

This clonotype was observed at least ten times. J is TRBJ1-5 and V is TRBV7-9; D possibly corresponds to TRBD1 (5 bases). The ends were cut back, 1 base at V and 3 bases at J, with 7 bases in the middle. There are 14 residues in the CDR3. CDR1 is SEHNR, CDR2 FQNEAQ, per germline (reference sequence). CDR3 bases: TGTGCCAGCAGCTTAGGGGGACTCAATCAGCCCCAGCATTTT. It yields the protein CASSLGGLNQPQHF.

A single count supports this clonotype. V usage is TRBV5-6 and J usage is TRBJ2-3; D is unclear. V lost 0 bases and J 0 bases, leaving 8 bases between the germline ends. The CDR3 covers 15 residues. Germline V CDR1 and CDR2: SGHDT, YYEEEE. For the CDR3, the DNA is TGTGCCAGCAGCTTGGTGACATCTAGCACAGATACGCAGTATTTT. Translation gives CASSLVTSSTDTQYF.

This clonotype was counted a few times. The V call is TRBV7-3, the J call TRBJ2-1, with 12 bases identical to TRBD2. The CDR3 is made up of 16 amino acids. The V segment lost 5 bases and the J segment 6 bases; nucleotides outside the gene matches: 8. Germline V CDR1 and CDR2: SGHTA, FQGTGA. CDR3 in DNA: TGTGCCAGCAGCCCTATGGCTAGCGGGGGGGCCAATGAGCAGTTCTTC. Its translation is CASSPMASGGANEQFF.

V and J are TRBV7-2 and TRBJ1-1; no firm D call. Germline assignment: CDR1 SGHTA and CDR2 FQGNSA. The CDR3 has 18 residues. Trimming pared 3 bases from V and 0 bases from J, leaving 20 bases between. The CDR3 nucleotides read TGTGCCAGCAGCTTTCACATAGGTGGTACCGGCATGAACACTGAAGCTTTCTTT. As protein: CASSFHIGGTGMNTEAFF.

This clonotype was counted only a few times. As DNA, the CDR3 is TGTGCCAGCAGCTTAGCGCAATCGCAGGGGGAGGGCTACACCTTC. Translation gives CASSLAQSQGEGYTF. The V and J genes are TRBV7-2 and TRBJ1-2, with 7 bases identical to TRBD1. Germline V gene lookup returns CDR1 SGHTA and CDR2 FQGNSA. CDR3 size: 15 residues. Trimming at V came to 0 bases and at J to 8 bases, leaving 9 bases not matched to a gene.

The sample holds one count of this clonotype. This chain connects TRBV4-1 to TRBJ2-1; D may be TRBD1 (6 bases). V was trimmed by 3 bases and J by 0 bases, leaving 24 bases between them. In germline, CDR1 is MGHRA, CDR2 YSYEKL. CDR3 size: 20 residues. The DNA of the CDR3 is TGCGCCAGCAGCCAGGCGACTCTCCGTAGGGGGATTGGCTCCTACAATGAGCAGTTCTTC. This encodes CASSQATLRRGIGSYNEQFF.

This clonotype was observed a few times. The chain carries TRBV20-1 and TRBJ2-3, with D possibly matching TRBD2 (5 bases). Trimming took off 0 bases at V and 14 bases at J, with 12 bases between the two ends. Germline loops: CDR1 DFQATT, CDR2 SNEGSKA (reference sequence). This CDR3 has 11 amino acids. The CDR3 reads CSARDTRRSYF. The CDR3 DNA follows: TGCAGTGCTAGAGACACTAGAAGATCGTATTTT.

This clonotype was detected ten times or more. The CDR3: CASSRAGGTVFYEQYF. As DNA, the CDR3 is TGTGCCAGCAGCCGAGCCGGCGGGACGGTGTTCTACGAGCAGTACTTC. V usage is TRBV7-2 and J usage is TRBJ2-7; D is possibly TRBD2 (6 bases). Germline lookup yields CDR1 SGHTA and CDR2 FQGNSA. The V end was cut by 5 bases, the J end by 3 bases, with 20 bases between. This CDR3 is 16 amino acids long.

This clonotype was observed once. The germline gene is not matched at one end of the junction; a read error may be the cause. This chain uses TRBV12-3 or TRBV12-4 with TRBJ1-1; D is ambiguous. The CDR3 is 13 residues long. The CDR3 DNA sequence: TGTGTCAGCAGTCCTCGACACAACACTGAAGCTTTCTTT. This sequence encodes CVSSPRHNTEAFF.

The sample holds many counts of this clonotype. The chain couples TRBV7-9 to TRBJ2-1; 12 bases map to TRBD2. This CDR3 is 14 amino acids long. The junction had 7 bases not matched to a gene; V was cut back by 9 bases and J by 7 bases. Germline V CDR1 and CDR2: SEHNR, FQNEAQ (reference sequence). The CDR3 DNA follows: TGTGCCAGTAGCCCTAGCGGGGGGGCGAATGAGCAGTTCTTC. Encoded protein: CASSPSGGANEQFF. The entire variable domain, with the rest obtained from reference TRBV7-9 and TRBJ2-1, is as follows: DTGVSQNPRHKITKRGQNVTFRCDPISEHNRLYWYRQTLGQGPEFLTYFQNEAQLEKSRLLSDRFSAERPKGSFSTLEIQRTEQGDSAMYLCASSPSGGANEQFFGPGTRLTVL.

This chain joins TRBV28 and TRBJ1-4; D is uncertain. The V gene's germline CDR1 is MDHEN and CDR2 SYDVKM. The CDR3 loop spans 13 amino acids. V was pared by 6 bases and J by 7 bases, with 12 bases between. CDR3 nucleotides: TGTGCCAGCAGCCGCCGGAACATTGAAAAACTGTTTTTT. Translating gives CASSRRNIEKLFF.

This clonotype occurred a few times. This chain uses TRBV12-3 or TRBV12-4 with TRBJ2-1, with a possible D match to TRBD2 (6 bases). V gave up 4 bases and J gave up 8 bases, with 21 bases separating them. This CDR3 is 16 amino acids long. In DNA, the CDR3 is TGTGCCAGCAGTTCGGGGGTTCGGGTAGCCGGGTATGAGCAGTTCTTC. Its translation: CASSSGVRVAGYEQFF.

DNA for the CDR3: TGTGCCACCAGTGATACCTCACAGGGGCTGGATACCGGGGAGCTGTTTTTT. As protein: CATSDTSQGLDTGELFF. J is TRBJ2-2 and V is TRBV24-1, with 7 bases matching TRBD1. Germline V gene data show CDR1 as KGHDR and CDR2 as SFDVKD. Losses at the gene ends were 3 bases for V and 5 bases for J; bases not matched to a gene: 11. The CDR3 is 17 amino acids.

This clonotype was seen only a few times. The chain couples TRBV7-2 to TRBJ2-3; D uncertain. Germline-derived CDR1 and CDR2 are SGHTA and FQGNSA. The CDR3 consists of 14 residues. Trimming took 4 bases from V and 4 from J, leaving 12 bases between them. The CDR3 nucleotides read TGTGCCAGCAGCTATACGTTTGCGGCAGATACGCAGTATTTT. Residues: CASSYTFAADTQYF.

Many counts were recorded for this clonotype. The CDR3 nucleotides read TGCGCCAGCAGCCAGGATAGCGGGGGACTCAATGAGCAGTTCTTC. Its translation: CASSQDSGGLNEQFF. J is TRBJ2-1 and V is TRBV4-3, with TRBD2 identical over 9 bases. In germline, CDR1 is LGHNA, CDR2 YSLEER. The CDR3 contains 15 residues. V lost 3 bases to trimming and J lost 6 bases; unmatched junction nucleotides: 6.